The present T cell receptor (beta chain) was sequenced within a study of early T cells in non-severe SARS-CoV-2 infection. This clonotype has ten or more counts. The TCR library protocol was used to attach unique molecular identifiers. These identifiers were attached to individual cDNA molecules. TCRdb itself ran the 5' RACE reads through MiXCR, one entry per CDR3 protein. The sample has more than 80,000 distinct CDR3 sequences, 14% seen once. The CDR3 loop spans 13 amino acids. J was trimmed by 3 bases and V by 6 bases; bases with no gene match: 4. CDR1 SQVTM and CDR2 ANQGSEA come from the germline V gene.

The material sequenced was whole blood. The chain carries TRBV29-1 and TRBJ2-3, with 9 bases matching TRBD1. The clonotype originates from an adult who was a healthcare worker with PCR-confirmed SARS-CoV-2 infection or an uninfected control (not recorded which). CDR3 amino acids: CSVSGQGTDTQYF. The DNA of the CDR3 is TGCAGCGTCTCCGGACAGGGGACAGATACGCAGTATTTT.